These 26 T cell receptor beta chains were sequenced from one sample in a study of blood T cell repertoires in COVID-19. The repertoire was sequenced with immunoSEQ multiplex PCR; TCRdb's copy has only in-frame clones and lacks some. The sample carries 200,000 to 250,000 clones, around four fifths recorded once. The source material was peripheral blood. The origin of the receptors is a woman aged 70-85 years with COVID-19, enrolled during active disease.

The CDR3 DNA follows: TGTGCCTGGAGTACTCCAGGGGGATGGACTGAAGCTTTCTTT. As protein: CAWSTPGGWTEAFF. The chain has TRBV30 and TRBJ1-1; 7 bases match TRBD1. The germline V gene encodes CDR1 GTSNPN and CDR2 SVGIG (reference sequence). Trimming removed 2 bases from V and 5 bases from J; junction bases left unmatched: 8. CDR3 size: 14 residues.

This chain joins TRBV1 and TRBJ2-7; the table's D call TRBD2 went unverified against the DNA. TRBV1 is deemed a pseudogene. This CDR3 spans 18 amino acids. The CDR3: CTSSLKTLAGGPAGEQYF. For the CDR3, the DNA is TGCACCAGCAGCCTGAAAACATTAGCGGGAGGGCCCGCGGGGGAGCAGTACTTC.

The CDR3 DNA reads as TGTGCCAGCAGCTTTAGGACAGGGGGGTTCGAGCAGTACTTC. It encodes CASSFRTGGFEQYF. The chain couples TRBV5-4 to TRBJ2-7; the match to TRBD1 covers 10 bases. Germline V gene sequence: CDR1 SGHNT, CDR2 YYREEE (reference sequence). The CDR3 spans 14 residues. V lost 2 bases to trimming and J lost 6 bases; unmatched junction nucleotides: 5.

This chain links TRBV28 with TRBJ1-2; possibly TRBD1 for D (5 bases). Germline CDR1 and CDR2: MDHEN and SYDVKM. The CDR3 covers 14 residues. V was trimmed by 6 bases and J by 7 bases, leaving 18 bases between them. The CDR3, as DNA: TGTGCCAGCAGGACCGGAAACTACCAGGGTGGCTACACCTTC. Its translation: CASRTGNYQGGYTF.

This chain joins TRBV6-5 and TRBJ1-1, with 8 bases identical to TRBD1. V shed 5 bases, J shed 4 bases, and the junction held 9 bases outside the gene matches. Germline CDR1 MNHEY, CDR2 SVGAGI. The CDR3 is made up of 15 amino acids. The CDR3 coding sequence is TGTGCCAGCAGTCTGATTCCAGGGGGCGGCACTGAAGCTTTCTTT. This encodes CASSLIPGGGTEAFF.

DNA of the CDR3: TGTGCCAGCAGCTTGTCGCGCGAGCAGTACTTC. It yields the protein CASSLSREQYF. The V and J genes are TRBV5-6 and TRBJ2-7, with D unresolved. The CDR3 contains 11 residues. Germline V gene lookup returns CDR1 SGHDT and CDR2 YYEEEE. Trimming left V 1 base short and J 6 bases short, with 5 bases between.

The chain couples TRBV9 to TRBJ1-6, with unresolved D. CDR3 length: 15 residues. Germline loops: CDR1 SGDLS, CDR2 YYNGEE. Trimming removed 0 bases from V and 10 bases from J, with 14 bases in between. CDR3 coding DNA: TGTGCCAGCAGCGTAGACCCCCGCGGACTATCACCCCTCCACTTT. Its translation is CASSVDPRGLSPLHF.

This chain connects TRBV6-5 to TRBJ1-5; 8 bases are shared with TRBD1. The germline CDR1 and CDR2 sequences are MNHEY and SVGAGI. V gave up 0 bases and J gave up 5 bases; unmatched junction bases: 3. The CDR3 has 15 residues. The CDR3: CASSYSLDRDQPQHF. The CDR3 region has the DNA TGTGCCAGCAGTTACTCACTGGACAGGGATCAGCCCCAGCATTTT.

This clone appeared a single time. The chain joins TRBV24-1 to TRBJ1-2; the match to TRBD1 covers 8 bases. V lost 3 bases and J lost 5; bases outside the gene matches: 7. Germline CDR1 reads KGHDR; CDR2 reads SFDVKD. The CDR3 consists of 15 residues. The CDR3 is CATSDIGQGAYGYTF. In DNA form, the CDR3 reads TGTGCCACCAGTGATATCGGACAGGGAGCTTATGGCTACACCTTC.

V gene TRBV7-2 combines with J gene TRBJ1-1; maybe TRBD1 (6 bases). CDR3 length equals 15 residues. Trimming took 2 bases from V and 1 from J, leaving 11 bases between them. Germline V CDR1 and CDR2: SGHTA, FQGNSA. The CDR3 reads CASSLLRGGNTEAFF. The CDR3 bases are TGTGCCAGCAGCTTACTCCGAGGGGGGAACACTGAAGCTTTCTTT.

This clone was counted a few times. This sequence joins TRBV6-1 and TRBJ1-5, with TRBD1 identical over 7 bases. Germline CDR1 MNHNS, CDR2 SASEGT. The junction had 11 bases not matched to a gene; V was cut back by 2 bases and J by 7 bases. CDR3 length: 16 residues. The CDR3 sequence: CASSEKTGKLMQPQHF. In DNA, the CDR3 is TGTGCCAGCAGTGAAAAGACAGGGAAGTTAATGCAGCCCCAGCATTTT.

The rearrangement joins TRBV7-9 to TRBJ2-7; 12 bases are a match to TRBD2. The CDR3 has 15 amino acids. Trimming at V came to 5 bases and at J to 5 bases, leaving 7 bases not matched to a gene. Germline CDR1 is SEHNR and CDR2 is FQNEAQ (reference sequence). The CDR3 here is CASSILAGGPDEQYF. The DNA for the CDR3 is TGTGCCAGCAGCATTCTAGCGGGAGGGCCTGACGAGCAGTACTTC. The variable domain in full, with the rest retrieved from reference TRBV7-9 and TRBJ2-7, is DTGVSQNPRHKITKRGQNVTFRCDPISEHNRLYWYRQTLGQGPEFLTYFQNEAQLEKSRLLSDRFSAERPKGSFSTLEIQRTEQGDSAMYLCASSILAGGPDEQYFGPGTRLTVT.

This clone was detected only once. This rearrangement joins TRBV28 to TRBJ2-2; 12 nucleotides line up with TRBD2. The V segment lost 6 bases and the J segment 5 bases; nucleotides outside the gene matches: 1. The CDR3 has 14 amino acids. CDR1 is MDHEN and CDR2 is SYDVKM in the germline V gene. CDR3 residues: CASRTSGSTGELFF. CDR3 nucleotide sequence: TGTGCCAGCAGGACTAGCGGGAGTACCGGGGAGCTGTTTTTT.

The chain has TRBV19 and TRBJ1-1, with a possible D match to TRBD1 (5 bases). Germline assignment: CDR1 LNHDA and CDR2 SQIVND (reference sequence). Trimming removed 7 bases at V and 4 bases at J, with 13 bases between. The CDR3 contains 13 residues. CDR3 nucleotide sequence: TGTGCCAGTAAAATCCAGGGCCGCACTGAAGCTTTCTTT. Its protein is CASKIQGRTEAFF.

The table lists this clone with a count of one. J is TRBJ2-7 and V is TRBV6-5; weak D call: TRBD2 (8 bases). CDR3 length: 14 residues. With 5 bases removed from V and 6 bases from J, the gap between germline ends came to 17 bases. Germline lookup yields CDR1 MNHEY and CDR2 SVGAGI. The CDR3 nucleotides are TGTGCCAGCAGTCGGGAGGGGGCCGTGGGCGAGCAGTACTTC. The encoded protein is CASSREGAVGEQYF.

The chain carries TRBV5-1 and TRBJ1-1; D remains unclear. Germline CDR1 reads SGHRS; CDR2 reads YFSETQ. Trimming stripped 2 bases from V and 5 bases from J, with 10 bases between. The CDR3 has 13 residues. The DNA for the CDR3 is TGCGCCAGCAGCTTCCGGGAGGATACTGAAGCTTTCTTT. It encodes CASSFREDTEAFF.

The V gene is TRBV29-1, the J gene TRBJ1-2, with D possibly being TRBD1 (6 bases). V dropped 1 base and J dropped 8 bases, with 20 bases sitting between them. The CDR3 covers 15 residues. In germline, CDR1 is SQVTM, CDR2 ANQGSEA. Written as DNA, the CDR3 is TGCAGCGTTGAAGTAGCGGGGGCTGGTATGTACGGCTACACCTTC. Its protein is CSVEVAGAGMYGYTF. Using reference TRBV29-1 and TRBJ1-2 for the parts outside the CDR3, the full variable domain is SAVISQKPSRDICQRGTSLTIQCQVDSQVTMMFWYRQQPGQSLTLIATANQGSEATYESGFVIDKFPISRPNLTFSTLTVSNMSPEDSSIYLCSVEVAGAGMYGYTFGSGTRLTVV.

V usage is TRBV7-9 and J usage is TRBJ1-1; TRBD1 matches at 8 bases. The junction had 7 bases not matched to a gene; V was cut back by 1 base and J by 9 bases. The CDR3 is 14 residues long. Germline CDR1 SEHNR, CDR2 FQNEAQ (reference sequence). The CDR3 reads CASSLEGRGRQAFF. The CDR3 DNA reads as TGTGCCAGCAGCTTAGAGGGCAGGGGGCGGCAAGCTTTCTTT.

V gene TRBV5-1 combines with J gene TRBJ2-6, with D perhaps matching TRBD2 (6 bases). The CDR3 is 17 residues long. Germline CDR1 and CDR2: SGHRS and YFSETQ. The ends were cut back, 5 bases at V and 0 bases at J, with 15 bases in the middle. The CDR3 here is CASSPEGTPSGANVLTF. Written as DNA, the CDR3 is TGCGCCAGCAGTCCGGAGGGAACGCCCTCTGGGGCCAACGTCCTGACTTTC.

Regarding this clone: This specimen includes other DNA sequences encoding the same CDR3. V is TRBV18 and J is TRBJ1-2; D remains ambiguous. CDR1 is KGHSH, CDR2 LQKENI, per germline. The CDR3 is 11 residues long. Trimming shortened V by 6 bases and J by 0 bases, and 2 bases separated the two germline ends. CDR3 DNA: TGTGCCAGCTCCTCTAACTATGGCTACACCTTC. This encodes CASSSNYGYTF.

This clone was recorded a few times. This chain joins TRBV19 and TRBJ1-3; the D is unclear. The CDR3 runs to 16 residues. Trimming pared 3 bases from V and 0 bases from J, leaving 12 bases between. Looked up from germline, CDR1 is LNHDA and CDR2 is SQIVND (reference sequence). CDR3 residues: CASSILKESSGNTIYF. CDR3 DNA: TGTGCCAGTAGTATTCTGAAGGAGAGCTCTGGAAACACCATATATTTT.

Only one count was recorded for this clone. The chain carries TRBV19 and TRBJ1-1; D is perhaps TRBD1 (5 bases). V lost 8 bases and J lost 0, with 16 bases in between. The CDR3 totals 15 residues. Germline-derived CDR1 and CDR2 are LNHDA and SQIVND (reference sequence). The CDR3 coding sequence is TGTGCCAGTGTTCAGGGAAGCCGGATGAACACTGAAGCTTTCTTT. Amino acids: CASVQGSRMNTEAFF.

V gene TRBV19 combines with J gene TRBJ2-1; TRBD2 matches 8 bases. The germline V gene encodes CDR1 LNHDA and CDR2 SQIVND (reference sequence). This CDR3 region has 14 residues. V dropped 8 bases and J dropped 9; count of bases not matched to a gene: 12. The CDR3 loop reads CASGNQLAATEQFF. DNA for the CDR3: TGTGCCAGTGGTAACCAACTAGCGGCCACTGAGCAGTTCTTC.

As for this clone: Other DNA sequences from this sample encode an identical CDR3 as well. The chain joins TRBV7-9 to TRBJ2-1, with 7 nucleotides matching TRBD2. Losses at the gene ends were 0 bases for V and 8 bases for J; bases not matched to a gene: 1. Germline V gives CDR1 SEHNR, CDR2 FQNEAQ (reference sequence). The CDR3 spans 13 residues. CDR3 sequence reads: CASSLAGGDEQFF. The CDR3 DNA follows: TGTGCCAGCAGCTTAGCGGGAGGGGATGAGCAGTTCTTC.

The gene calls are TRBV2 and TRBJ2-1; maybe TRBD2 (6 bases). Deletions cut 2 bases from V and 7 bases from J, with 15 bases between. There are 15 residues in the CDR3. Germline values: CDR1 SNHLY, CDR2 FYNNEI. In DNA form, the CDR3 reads TGTGCCAGCAGTGAATTTCGGGGGTCAGGGAATGAGCAGTTCTTC. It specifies CASSEFRGSGNEQFF. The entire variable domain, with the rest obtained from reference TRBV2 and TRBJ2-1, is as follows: EPEVTQTPSHQVTQMGQEVILRCVPISNHLYFYWYRQILGQKVEFLVSFYNNEISEKSEIFDDQFSVERPDGSNFTLKIRSTKLEDSAMYFCASSEFRGSGNEQFFGPGTRLTVL.

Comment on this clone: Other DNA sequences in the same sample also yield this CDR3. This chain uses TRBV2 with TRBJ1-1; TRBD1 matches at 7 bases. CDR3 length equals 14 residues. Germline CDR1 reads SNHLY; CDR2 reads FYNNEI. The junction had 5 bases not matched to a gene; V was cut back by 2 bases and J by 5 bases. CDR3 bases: TGTGCCAGCAGTGAACAGGGGGGAGGTACTGAAGCTTTCTTT. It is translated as CASSEQGGGTEAFF.